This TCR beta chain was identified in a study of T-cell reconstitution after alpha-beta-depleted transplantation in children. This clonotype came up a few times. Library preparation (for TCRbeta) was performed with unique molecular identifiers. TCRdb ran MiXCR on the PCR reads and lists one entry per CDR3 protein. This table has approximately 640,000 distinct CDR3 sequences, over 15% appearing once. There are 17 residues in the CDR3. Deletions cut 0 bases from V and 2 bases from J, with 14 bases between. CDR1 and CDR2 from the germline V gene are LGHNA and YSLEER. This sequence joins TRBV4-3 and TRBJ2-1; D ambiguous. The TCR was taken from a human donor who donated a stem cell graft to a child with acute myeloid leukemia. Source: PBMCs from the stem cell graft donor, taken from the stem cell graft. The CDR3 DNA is TGCGCCAGCAGCCAAGATCCGGCTGAAAGCCCCTACAATGAGCAGTTCTTC. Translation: CASSQDPAESPYNEQFF.